Listed here are 31 T cell receptor beta chains from one sample, sequenced in a study of T cells in Graves' hyperthyroidism and ophthalmopathy. Template material for amplifying TCR beta CDR3 regions consisted of RNA transcripts. The HTBI primer set was used in a first-round RT-PCR of the TCR CDR3. TCRdb reprocessed the multiplex PCR reads via MiXCR and lists one record per CDR3 protein. The sample yields approximately 400,000 distinct CDR3 sequences, about a fifth seen once. Sample: blood. These receptors originate from a woman aged 18-30 years with Graves' hyperthyroidism.

The rearrangement links TRBV19 to TRBJ2-4; 7 nucleotides line up with TRBD1. The J segment lost 8 bases and the V segment lost 5 bases, leaving 12 bases of the junction unmatched. The CDR3 consists of 15 residues. Germline values: CDR1 LNHDA, CDR2 SQIVND (reference sequence). The CDR3 region is CASSYPDRAKDIQYF. CDR3 nucleotide sequence: TGTGCCAGTAGTTACCCTGACAGGGCGAAGGACATTCAGTACTTC. The full variable domain, rest sourced from reference TRBV19 and TRBJ2-4, is DGGITQSPKYLFRKEGQNVTLSCEQNLNHDAMYWYRQDPGQGLRLIYYSQIVNDFQKGDIAEGYSVSREKKESFPLTVTSAQKNPTAFYLCASSYPDRAKDIQYFGAGTRLSVL.

This clonotype came up many times. The CDR3 protein is CASSLVGDETQYF. The CDR3 coding sequence is TGTGCCAGCAGCTTGGTAGGGGATGAGACCCAGTACTTC. The chain uses TRBV5-4 and TRBJ2-5, with D maybe TRBD1 (5 bases). In germline, CDR1 is SGHNT, CDR2 YYREEE (reference sequence). Trimming took off 0 bases at V and 5 bases at J, with 8 bases between the two ends. This CDR3 is built from 13 residues.

This chain connects TRBV27 to TRBJ1-2; TRBD1 aligns across 7 bases. The CDR3 is made up of 13 amino acids. In germline, CDR1 is MNHEY, CDR2 SMNVEV (reference sequence). V lost 3 bases and J lost 5; bases outside the gene matches: 3. DNA of the CDR3: TGTGCCAGCAGTTTTATGACAGGGTATGGCTACACCTTC. This encodes CASSFMTGYGYTF.

This clonotype was counted at least ten times. The chain employs TRBV12-3 or TRBV12-4 and TRBJ2-2, with D uncertain. The V end lost 5 bases, the J end lost 6 bases, and 13 bases lay between the germline ends. This CDR3 has 14 residues. CDR3 sequence (DNA): TGTGCCAGCAGTAGGTGGCTGAAGTCCGGGGAGCTGTTTTTT. Translation: CASSRWLKSGELFF.

This clonotype was counted between two and nine times. The chain recombines TRBV29-1 with TRBJ2-5; no firm D call. Germline loops: CDR1 SQVTM, CDR2 ANQGSEA. There are 11 residues in the CDR3. With 7 bases removed from V and 5 bases from J, the gap between germline ends came to 11 bases. The CDR3 nucleotides are TGCAGCGCCCGACCGGGTGAGACCCAGTACTTC. Its protein is CSARPGETQYF. The complete variable domain, with remaining parts taken from reference TRBV29-1 and TRBJ2-5, reads SAVISQKPSRDICQRGTSLTIQCQVDSQVTMMFWYRQQPGQSLTLIATANQGSEATYESGFVIDKFPISRPNLTFSTLTVSNMSPEDSSIYLCSARPGETQYFGPGTRLLVL.

The genes are TRBV29-1 and TRBJ2-7, with D perhaps matching TRBD2 (5 bases). Between the trimmed V and J ends, which lost 6 bases and 7 bases, there was a span of 19 bases. The CDR3 is made up of 13 amino acids. Germline V gene sequence: CDR1 SQVTM, CDR2 ANQGSEA. The chain's CDR3 is CSVTDLMKDEQYF. The CDR3 nucleotides read TGCAGCGTCACGGACTTAATGAAGGATGAGCAGTACTTC.

This clonotype was detected many times. This rearrangement joins TRBV15 to TRBJ1-2; D is perhaps TRBD1 (5 bases). V was shortened by 1 base and J by 6 bases, with 12 bases between the two germline ends. Germline lookup yields CDR1 LNHNV and CDR2 YYDKDF (reference sequence). The CDR3 runs to 14 residues. DNA for the CDR3: TGTGCCACCAGCAGAGGGCTCGGGGACCATGGCTACACCTTC. The encoded protein is CATSRGLGDHGYTF.

The CDR3 spells CASSAVLAPGTGDGYTF. The CDR3 coding sequence is TGTGCCAGCAGCGCCGTACTCGCCCCAGGGACAGGGGATGGCTACACCTTC. V and J are TRBV7-8 and TRBJ1-2; TRBD1 aligns across 10 bases. CDR3 size: 17 residues. V shed 5 bases, J shed 6 bases, and the junction held 15 bases outside the gene matches. Germline assignment: CDR1 SGHVS and CDR2 FQNEAQ.

There are many counts of this clonotype. This chain uses TRBV15 with TRBJ1-2, with D perhaps TRBD1 (6 bases). Trimming left V 4 bases short and J 5 bases short, with 23 bases between. The V gene's germline CDR1 is LNHNV and CDR2 YYDKDF (reference sequence). This CDR3 region has 17 residues. CDR3 nucleotides: TGTGCCACCAGCAACGAACCCCCGGGGGGGCAGTTGTATGGCTACACCTTC. Amino acid sequence: CATSNEPPGGQLYGYTF.

Ten or more counts support this clonotype. The chain has TRBV5-1 and TRBJ2-7, with TRBD2 matching over 7 bases. V dropped 4 bases and J dropped 4; count of bases not matched to a gene: 8. CDR3 size: 14 residues. Germline CDR1 SGHRS, CDR2 YFSETQ. The CDR3 protein is CASSGGGTGYEQYF. The CDR3 nucleotides read TGCGCCAGCAGCGGGGGGGGAACTGGTTACGAGCAGTACTTC.

This clonotype was seen a handful of times. This chain joins TRBV12-3 or TRBV12-4 and TRBJ2-6; D is unclear. The CDR3 runs 15 residues. V was cut by 5 bases and J by 0 bases, with 8 bases left in between. CDR3 region: CASSPSISGANVLTF. As DNA, the CDR3 is TGTGCCAGCAGTCCCAGCATCTCTGGGGCCAACGTCCTGACTTTC.

This chain uses TRBV6-1 with TRBJ2-5; 7 positions agree with TRBD2. Germline CDR1 MNHNS, CDR2 SASEGT. CDR3 length: 12 residues. Trimming took 9 bases from V and 5 from J; bases not matched to a gene: 6. CDR3 DNA sequence: TGTGCCAGTAAAGCGGGACGTGAGACCCAGTACTTC. Translating gives CASKAGRETQYF.

The sample holds a few counts of this clonotype. The V call is TRBV30, the J call TRBJ2-7; D call uncertain. Trimming removed 3 bases at V and 2 bases at J, with 17 bases between. Germline lookup yields CDR1 GTSNPN and CDR2 SVGIG (reference sequence). This CDR3 has 15 residues. CDR3 residues: CAWRQDRANPYEQYF. The CDR3 DNA is TGTGCCTGGAGGCAGGATCGGGCGAACCCCTACGAGCAGTACTTC.

This clonotype was counted between two and nine times. This rearrangement joins TRBV18 to TRBJ2-5; no definite D call. Trimming removed 0 bases from V and 5 bases from J, with 7 bases in between. Per germline, CDR1 KGHSH and CDR2 LQKENI. The CDR3 consists of 13 residues. The CDR3 loop is CASSPPNQETQYF. The CDR3 DNA sequence: TGTGCCAGCTCACCACCGAATCAGGAGACCCAGTACTTC.

This clonotype has at least ten counts. The rearrangement joins TRBV7-9 to TRBJ1-5; D remains ambiguous. The V and J ends lost 3 bases and 13 bases respectively, with 13 bases between them. This CDR3 spans 12 amino acids. Germline values: CDR1 SEHNR, CDR2 FQNEAQ (reference sequence). The CDR3 DNA follows: TGTGCCAGCAGCTTGGACGGAAAAATTCAGCATTTT. Its translation is CASSLDGKIQHF.

This clonotype was seen ten or more times. The V gene is TRBV6-1, the J gene TRBJ2-7, with D maybe TRBD2 (7 bases). V lost 5 bases and J 7 bases, leaving 21 bases between the germline ends. The length of the CDR3 is 15 residues. CDR1 MNHNS and CDR2 SASEGT come from the germline V gene. CDR3 nucleotide sequence: TGTGCCAGCAGTCCACGAGGGACTACAGGGCTGGAGCAGTACTTC. This sequence encodes CASSPRGTTGLEQYF.

This chain links TRBV6-1 with TRBJ2-5; D not certain. The CDR3 loop spans 10 amino acids. V shed 8 bases and J shed 7 bases, with 8 bases lying between them. From germline, CDR1 is MNHNS and CDR2 SASEGT. CDR3 bases: TGTGCCAGCGAAGAGGCGACCCAGTACTTC. Its translation is CASEEATQYF.

This clonotype was counted ten times or more. This chain uses TRBV6-2 or TRBV6-3 with TRBJ1-1, with 8 bases aligning to TRBD1. The J segment lost 6 bases and the V segment lost 5 bases, leaving 17 bases of the junction unmatched. There are 17 residues in the CDR3. From germline, CDR1 is MNHEY and CDR2 SVGEGT. Here the CDR3 DNA reads TGTGCCAGCAGTAGAGGGACAGGCGGAATGAATCTCGCTGAAGCTTTCTTT. Protein sequence: CASSRGTGGMNLAEAFF.

At least ten counts were recorded for this clonotype. The chain carries TRBV30 and TRBJ1-2; D is ambiguous. The germline gives CDR1 GTSNPN, CDR2 SVGIG (reference sequence). The germline V and J ends were trimmed by 0 bases and 4 bases, with 6 bases remaining between them. The CDR3 has 12 residues. The CDR3 reads CAWSVRSYGYTF. The CDR3 region has the DNA TGTGCCTGGAGTGTACGTTCCTATGGCTACACCTTC.

This sequence joins TRBV6-1 and TRBJ1-1, with 7 positions matching TRBD1. The CDR3 covers 15 residues. Germline values: CDR1 MNHNS, CDR2 SASEGT. V lost 8 bases, J lost 0 bases, and 9 bases stayed unmatched. Here the CDR3 reads CASSRLGTVNTEAFF. The CDR3, as DNA: TGTGCCAGCTCGCGACTCGGGACAGTGAACACTGAAGCTTTCTTT.

At least ten counts were recorded for this clonotype. The CDR3 end shows no conserved phenylalanine or tryptophan, and so a read error is likely. The rearrangement links TRBV12-5 to TRBJ1-1; a possible D gene is TRBD1 (6 bases). Germline CDR1 and CDR2: LGHNT and FRNRAP. This CDR3 contains 17 residues. Here the CDR3 reads CASGLSRDILMNTEAFL. The DNA of the CDR3 is TGTGCCAGTGGTTTGTCCCGGGACATTTTGATGAACACTGAAGCTTTCCTT.

This clonotype was seen repeatedly, ten times or more. V is TRBV6-1 and J is TRBJ1-2, with D maybe TRBD1 (6 bases). This CDR3 has 13 residues. The V end lost 7 bases, the J end lost 4 bases, and 13 bases lay between the germline ends. Per germline, CDR1 MNHNS and CDR2 SASEGT. The CDR3 nucleotides read TGTGCCAGCAAACAGGGCGGGAGCTATGGCTACACCTTC. It encodes CASKQGGSYGYTF.

This clonotype was counted between two and nine times. The chain carries TRBV13 and TRBJ1-2; TRBD1 matches at 11 bases. The length of the CDR3 is 16 residues. The germline V gene has CDR1 PRHDT and CDR2 FYEKMQ (reference sequence). V trimming: 4 bases; J trimming: 3 bases; junction bases outside the gene matches: 7. The CDR3 bases are TGTGCCAGCAGCTCGGACAGGGGGCAAAAAGACTATGGCTACACCTTC. Its protein product is CASSSDRGQKDYGYTF.

This clonotype was detected a few times. The V call is TRBV6-5, the J call TRBJ2-5; TRBD1 agrees at 7 bases. From germline, CDR1 is MNHEY and CDR2 SVGAGI. The length of the CDR3 is 13 residues. Trimming took 2 bases from V and 4 from J; bases not matched to a gene: 1. The CDR3 nucleotides are TGTGCCAGCAGTTACGGGGACAGAGAGACCCAGTACTTC. Encoded protein: CASSYGDRETQYF.

This clonotype appeared many times. V is TRBV5-1 and J is TRBJ1-1, with 8 nucleotides matching TRBD1. Germline CDR1 is SGHRS and CDR2 is YFSETQ. The CDR3 has 14 residues. Unmatched junction bases numbered 6, after V lost 4 bases and J lost 4 bases. CDR3 region: CASSGSQGVTEAFF. The DNA for the CDR3 is TGCGCCAGCAGCGGTTCACAGGGGGTCACTGAAGCTTTCTTT.

This clonotype was counted at least ten times. V gene TRBV24-1 combines with J gene TRBJ1-5, with a possible D match to TRBD1 (5 bases). Germline CDR1 reads KGHDR; CDR2 reads SFDVKD. V was cut by 3 bases and J by 5 bases, with 7 bases left in between. This CDR3 region has 13 residues. CDR3 nucleotides: TGTGCCACCAGTGATGCAGGGTATCAGCCCCAGCATTTT. It encodes CATSDAGYQPQHF.

With regard to this clonotype: One end of the junction does not line up with germline, which may come from a read error. This chain connects TRBV20-1 to TRBJ1-1; 8 positions match TRBD1. Germline V lookup: CDR1 DFQATT, CDR2 SNEGSKA (reference sequence). This CDR3 comprises 10 residues. This CDR3 reads CSANVIQGVF. The CDR3 bases are TGCAGTGCTAATGTAATACAGGGGGTCTTT.

Turning to this clonotype: The junction does not match germline at one end; this may be a read error. V usage is TRBV28 and J usage is TRBJ2-2; 7 positions agree with TRBD2. Germline assignment: CDR1 MDHEN and CDR2 SYDVKM. The CDR3 sequence is 18 residues long. This CDR3 reads CASRPTFALAENSGDLFF. The CDR3 nucleotides read TGTGCCAGCAGACCCACCTTCGCTCTAGCGGAGAACTCCGGGGATCTGTTTTTT.

The chain is built from TRBV29-1 and TRBJ2-5, with a possible D match to TRBD2 (6 bases). CDR3 length: 16 amino acids. The germline V and J ends were trimmed by 6 bases and 6 bases, with 26 bases remaining between them. CDR1 SQVTM and CDR2 ANQGSEA come from the germline V gene. CDR3 sequence reads: CSVQFPGLSPFKTQYF. CDR3 DNA: TGCAGCGTCCAATTTCCGGGACTTTCGCCTTTTAAGACCCAGTACTTC.

This chain joins TRBV7-9 and TRBJ2-5; 8 nucleotides match TRBD2. Germline V gene data show CDR1 as SEHNR and CDR2 as FQNEAQ (reference sequence). CDR3 length equals 14 residues. V was clipped by 5 bases and J by 5 bases; unmatched bases: 7. In DNA, the CDR3 is TGTGCCAGCAGCCAACTAGCGGTTCTTGAGACCCAGTACTTC. Protein sequence: CASSQLAVLETQYF.

This clonotype occurred many times. This rearrangement joins TRBV10-1 to TRBJ2-2, with a tentative D call TRBD2 (5 bases). CDR3 length: 14 amino acids. The germline V and J ends were trimmed by 4 bases and 10 bases, with 16 bases remaining between them. Germline V gives CDR1 WNHNN, CDR2 SYGVQD (reference sequence). The CDR3 is CASSVGAGVEELFF. DNA of the CDR3: TGCGCCAGCAGTGTGGGTGCGGGCGTTGAGGAGCTGTTTTTT.